A single sample gave rise to the 22 T cell receptor beta chains below, sequenced in a study of cytomegalovirus exposure and HLA in healthy donors. The PCR employed 60 Vbeta primers together with 13 Jbeta primers. The assay was immunoSEQ multiplex PCR, and TCRdb's table has in-frame clones only and misses some. This table has roughly 120,000 clones, 86% appearing once. The sample consisted of PBMCs. Source of these receptors: a man aged 35 to 55 in good health and CMV-seronegative.

The rearrangement links TRBV4-1 to TRBJ2-5; weak D call: TRBD1 (5 bases). V was pared by 1 base and J by 2 bases, with 11 bases between. There are 15 residues in the CDR3. Germline V gene data show CDR1 as MGHRA and CDR2 as YSYEKL. The CDR3 DNA follows: TGCGCCAGCAGCCAAGGCCCAGGGCCTCAAGAGACCCAGTACTTC. Translation gives CASSQGPGPQETQYF.

This clone was found once. CDR3 nucleotides: TGTGCCAGCAGCGGGGAGTTCAGAGAAATAGATACGCAGTATTTT. As protein: CASSGEFREIDTQYF. This sequence joins TRBV9 and TRBJ2-3, with D perhaps TRBD2 (5 bases). There are 15 residues in the CDR3. Germline V gene sequence: CDR1 SGDLS, CDR2 YYNGEE. V lost 3 bases to trimming and J lost 5 bases, with 16 bases between them.

The genes are TRBV19 and TRBJ1-4; no definite D call. Trimming removed 3 bases from V and 8 bases from J, with 7 bases in between. CDR1 and CDR2 (germline): LNHDA, SQIVND (reference sequence). This CDR3 is built from 12 residues. Here the CDR3 DNA reads TGTGCCAGTAGTATTGTCCGGGAAAAACTGTTTTTT. Residues: CASSIVREKLFF.

V gene TRBV5-1 combines with J gene TRBJ1-2, with D uncertain. This CDR3 spans 13 amino acids. Trimming cost V 0 bases and J 8 bases, with 11 bases left between them. Germline V lookup: CDR1 SGHRS, CDR2 YFSETQ. CDR3 bases: TGCGCCAGCAGCTTGGGGGCCCCAGGAGGCTACACCTTC. Its translation: CASSLGAPGGYTF.

The genes are TRBV29-1 and TRBJ1-1; D remains ambiguous. Germline CDR1 reads SQVTM; CDR2 reads ANQGSEA. Trimming removed 2 bases at V and 7 bases at J, with 11 bases between. The CDR3 has 12 amino acids. The CDR3 loop is CSVEPGDHEAFF. CDR3 bases: TGCAGCGTTGAACCCGGAGATCATGAAGCTTTCTTT.

This clone was seen only once. The chain has TRBV7-8 and TRBJ2-3, with 7 nucleotides matching TRBD2. The CDR3 totals 16 residues. V lost 1 base to trimming and J lost 4 bases; unmatched junction nucleotides: 8. Germline V gives CDR1 SGHVS, CDR2 FQNEAQ. CDR3 in amino acids: CASSLGPRAGADTQYF. The CDR3 DNA sequence: TGTGCCAGCAGCTTAGGCCCAAGGGCGGGGGCAGATACGCAGTATTTT.

This chain uses TRBV5-1 with TRBJ1-3, with D possibly matching TRBD1 (6 bases). The germline V and J ends were trimmed by 0 bases and 8 bases, with 9 bases remaining between them. The CDR3 loop spans 13 amino acids. Germline V gene data show CDR1 as SGHRS and CDR2 as YFSETQ. Here the CDR3 DNA reads TGCGCCAGCAGCTTGGGTGGGGGCGACACCATATATTTT. It specifies CASSLGGGDTIYF.

A single count supports this clone. This chain joins TRBV7-2 and TRBJ2-7, with D tentatively TRBD1 (6 bases). Germline V gene sequence: CDR1 SGHTA, CDR2 FQGNSA. The length of the CDR3 is 14 residues. V was cut by 1 base and J by 3 bases, with 10 bases left in between. For the CDR3, the DNA is TGTGCCAGCAGCTTAGAAATAGGGGGCTACGAGCAGTACTTC. This encodes CASSLEIGGYEQYF. Full variable domain (rest looked up from reference TRBV7-2 and TRBJ2-7): GAGVSQSPSNKVTEKGKDVELRCDPISGHTALYWYRQSLGQGLEFLIYFQGNSAPDKSGLPSDRFSAERTGGSVSTLTIQRTQQEDSAVYLCASSLEIGGYEQYFGPGTRLTVT.

The gene calls are TRBV6-6 and TRBJ1-2, with a possible D match to TRBD1 (6 bases). V dropped 6 bases and J dropped 5 bases, with 13 bases sitting between them. Germline V gene sequence: CDR1 MNHNY, CDR2 SVGAGI (reference sequence). The CDR3 runs 13 residues. CDR3 in amino acids: CASRDSSGYGYTF. The DNA for the CDR3 is TGTGCCAGCAGGGACAGCAGTGGTTATGGCTACACCTTC.

V is TRBV7-8 and J is TRBJ2-7, with TRBD2 matching 12 bases. Germline CDR1 and CDR2: SGHVS and FQNEAQ. J gave up 3 bases and V 6 bases, and 6 bases lay outside the gene matches. The CDR3 loop spans 15 amino acids. In nucleotides, the CDR3 is TGTGCCAGCAGTTGGACTAGCGGGATGGGCTACGAGCAGTACTTC. This translates into CASSWTSGMGYEQYF.

V usage is TRBV5-4 and J usage is TRBJ2-1; TRBD2 agrees at 9 bases. Germline-derived CDR1 and CDR2 are SGHNT and YYREEE (reference sequence). The V segment lost 0 bases and the J segment 4 bases; nucleotides outside the gene matches: 5. This CDR3 has 16 amino acids. CDR3 DNA sequence: TGTGCCAGCAGCTTGGAGCGGGGGGCCGGTTACAATGAGCAGTTCTTC. This sequence encodes CASSLERGAGYNEQFF.

This clone was counted once. The genes are TRBV27 and TRBJ2-3, with D perhaps TRBD2 (6 bases). Trimming stripped 3 bases from V and 7 bases from J, with 11 bases between. CDR3 length: 13 amino acids. Germline loops: CDR1 MNHEY, CDR2 SMNVEV (reference sequence). CDR3 sequence: CASSLGRSNTQYF. The CDR3 DNA follows: TGTGCCAGCAGTTTGGGGAGGTCCAATACGCAGTATTTT.

J is TRBJ2-5 and V is TRBV29-1; a weak D match, TRBD2 (6 bases). The assigned J gene may be wrong: the sequence end matches TRBJ2-7 better. CDR1 is SQVTM and CDR2 is ANQGSEA in the germline V gene. The CDR3 has 14 residues. This CDR3 is CSVVRGSVIDEQYF. The CDR3 DNA reads as TGCAGCGTTGTCCGGGGGTCCGTAATCGACGAGCAGTACTTC.

The rearrangement links TRBV4-3 to TRBJ2-5; weak D call: TRBD1 (6 bases). The germline CDR1 and CDR2 sequences are LGHNA and YSLEER. The V and J ends lost 2 bases and 5 bases respectively, with 12 bases between them. The CDR3 runs to 14 residues. The chain's CDR3 is CASSQWTASETQYF. CDR3 coding DNA: TGCGCCAGCAGCCAATGGACAGCCAGCGAGACCCAGTACTTC.

This clone has only a few counts. The rearrangement links TRBV4-1 to TRBJ2-1; 7 bases match TRBD1. CDR3 length: 15 amino acids. The junction had 5 bases not matched to a gene; V was cut back by 0 bases and J by 6 bases. Germline CDR1 MGHRA, CDR2 YSYEKL. The CDR3 region is CASSQDLTGSNEQFF. The CDR3 DNA follows: TGCGCCAGCAGCCAAGATCTGACAGGGAGCAATGAGCAGTTCTTC.

There are a few counts of this clone. The CDR3 reads CASSPIGASGTQYF. CDR3 DNA sequence: TGTGCCAGCAGCCCAATCGGGGCTAGCGGTACGCAGTATTTT. V and J are TRBV11-2 and TRBJ2-3; TRBD2 aligns across 7 bases. The CDR3 has 14 residues. J was trimmed by 8 bases and V by 5 bases; bases with no gene match: 10. Per the germline V gene, CDR1 is SGHAT and CDR2 is FQNNGV.

This clone was picked up one time. V gene TRBV6-4 combines with J gene TRBJ1-4; no clear D gene. The CDR3 totals 12 residues. V shed 11 bases and J shed 11 bases, with 18 bases lying between them. CDR1 and CDR2 (germline): MRHNA, SNTAGT. The CDR3 DNA reads as TGTGCCGGCACAGCGCCCCACGACAAACTGTTTTTT. Translation: CAGTAPHDKLFF.

The chain couples TRBV29-1 to TRBJ1-5; D is unresolved. With 7 bases removed from V and 0 bases from J, the gap between germline ends came to 10 bases. This CDR3 has 13 amino acids. Germline V gives CDR1 SQVTM, CDR2 ANQGSEA. CDR3 sequence: CSAQDNSNQPQHF. CDR3 in DNA: TGCAGCGCCCAAGACAATAGCAATCAGCCCCAGCATTTT.

V gene TRBV5-1 combines with J gene TRBJ2-5; a possible D gene is TRBD1 (5 bases). From germline, CDR1 is SGHRS and CDR2 YFSETQ. This CDR3 contains 14 residues. V shed 3 bases and J shed 5 bases, with 14 bases lying between them. As DNA, the CDR3 is TGCGCCAGCAGCTGGGGCCCCTCAGGGGAGACCCAGTACTTC. It yields the protein CASSWGPSGETQYF.

The rearrangement links TRBV5-1 to TRBJ1-1; 7 positions match TRBD1. V shed 4 bases, J shed 0 bases, and the junction held 6 bases outside the gene matches. The CDR3 extends over 15 amino acids. Germline lookup yields CDR1 SGHRS and CDR2 YFSETQ. This chain's CDR3 is CASSVTGKVNTEAFF. CDR3 coding DNA: TGCGCCAGCAGCGTGACAGGGAAGGTGAACACTGAAGCTTTCTTT.

J is TRBJ2-5 and V is TRBV7-9, with 10 bases matching TRBD2. The V segment lost 4 bases and the J segment 4 bases; nucleotides outside the gene matches: 3. The CDR3 runs to 14 residues. Germline V CDR1 and CDR2: SEHNR, FQNEAQ (reference sequence). CDR3 loop: CASSWLAGGETQYF. The CDR3 DNA reads TGTGCCAGCAGCTGGTTAGCGGGGGGAGAGACCCAGTACTTC.

The V gene is TRBV5-1, the J gene TRBJ1-1; 9 bases map to TRBD1. V gave up 0 bases and J gave up 6 bases; unmatched junction bases: 6. The CDR3 extends over 15 amino acids. Per the germline V gene, CDR1 is SGHRS and CDR2 is YFSETQ. The CDR3 region is CASSLVVTGGSEAFF. The CDR3 DNA is TGCGCCAGCAGCTTGGTGGTGACAGGGGGATCTGAAGCTTTCTTT.